A selection of T cell receptor beta chains follows, all from one sample in a study of OX40 agonist ivuxolimab in advanced cancers. Only in-frame clones appear in the TCRdb table, and some are missing; sequencing was by immunoSEQ multiplex PCR. The table records tens of thousands of clones, 92% of them present only once. Sequences were derived from CD4+ or CD8+ T cells sorted from blood, sampled in a trial of the OX40 agonist ivuxolimab. The receptors come from an adult with an advanced solid tumor such as melanoma, head and neck, liver or kidney cancer. The CDR3 runs from the conserved cysteine through the conserved F or W. The order of the fields is CDR3 DNA, CDR3 protein, D gene, V gene, clone size, J gene. The D gene is left open where the match is weak. Some rows have no size entry. The others give once, few or many, or a class for an expanded clone.

CDR3 DNA: TGTGCCAGCAGCTTGGCTAGCGGCGAATACAATGAGCAGTTCTTC
CDR3 protein: CASSLASGEYNEQFF
D gene: TRBD2
V gene: TRBV7-3
clone size: NA
J gene: TRBJ2-1

CDR3 DNA: TGTGCCAGCAGCTTACGGACTAGCTGGAATGAGCAGTTCTTC
CDR3 protein: CASSLRTSWNEQFF
D gene: TRBD2
V gene: TRBV7-9
clone size: NA
J gene: TRBJ2-1

CDR3 DNA: TGTGCCAGCAGCTTAGATAGAGAGCAGTTCTTC
CDR3 protein: CASSLDREQFF
D gene: NA
V gene: TRBV7-9
clone size: NA
J gene: TRBJ2-1

CDR3 DNA: TGTGCCTGGAGTTCGGGCCGGGGGACCGGGGAGCTGTTTTTT
CDR3 protein: CAWSSGRGTGELFF
D gene: NA
V gene: TRBV30
clone size: NA
J gene: TRBJ2-2

CDR3 DNA: TGTGCCAGCAGCGCTATCGGGCGGTGGGGGACTGAAGCTTTCTTT
CDR3 protein: CASSAIGRWGTEAFF
D gene: NA
V gene: TRBV11-2
clone size: NA
J gene: TRBJ1-1

CDR3 DNA: TGTGCCTGGAGTGTACTGGCAGGTGGGACCGGGGAGCTGTTTTTT
CDR3 protein: CAWSVLAGGTGELFF
D gene: NA
V gene: TRBV30
clone size: NA
J gene: TRBJ2-2

CDR3 DNA: TGTGCCAGCAGTCCTTTTCTGGGGGCCGGGGAGCTGTTTTTT
CDR3 protein: CASSPFLGAGELFF
D gene: NA
V gene: TRBV27
clone size: NA
J gene: TRBJ2-2

CDR3 DNA: TGTGCCAGCAGCTCCCTCGCCTCGGTATCGGGGTATGGCTACACCTTC
CDR3 protein: CASSSLASVSGYGYTF
D gene: NA
V gene: TRBV7-2
clone size: NA
J gene: TRBJ1-2

CDR3 DNA: TGTGCCAGCAGTTTAATAGGGGCGCCGGATGAAGCTTTCTTT
CDR3 protein: CASSLIGAPDEAFF
D gene: NA
V gene: TRBV28
clone size: NA
J gene: TRBJ1-1

CDR3 DNA: TGTGCCAGCAGCGTAACCGGGACTAGCTTCGATACGCAGTATTTT
CDR3 protein: CASSVTGTSFDTQYF
D gene: TRBD2
V gene: TRBV9
clone size: NA
J gene: TRBJ2-3

CDR3 DNA: TGTGCCAGCACCGGGGGGGTGTACAGGGGAGGATTTGGTGAAAAACTGTTTTTT
CDR3 protein: CASTGGVYRGGFGEKLFF
D gene: TRBD1
V gene: TRBV28
clone size: NA
J gene: TRBJ1-4

CDR3 DNA: TGTGCCAGCAGCTTAGGGCAATACAATGAGCAGTTCTTC
CDR3 protein: CASSLGQYNEQFF
D gene: NA
V gene: TRBV11-3
clone size: NA
J gene: TRBJ2-1

CDR3 DNA: TGCGCCAGCAGCTCCAGGCCCGCAACTAATGAAAAACTGTTTTTT
CDR3 protein: CASSSRPATNEKLFF
D gene: NA
V gene: TRBV4-1
clone size: NA
J gene: TRBJ1-4

CDR3 DNA: TGTGCCAGCAGTCCACCTCCGGACTCAACAGGCTTTTCTGGAAACACCATATATTTT
CDR3 protein: CASSPPPDSTGFSGNTIYF
D gene: NA
V gene: TRBV27
clone size: NA
J gene: TRBJ1-3

CDR3 DNA: TGTGCCAGCAGCTTAGCCATCGGGGGGCCCGAGACCCAGTACTTC
CDR3 protein: CASSLAIGGPETQYF
D gene: NA
V gene: TRBV7-8
clone size: once
J gene: TRBJ2-5

CDR3 DNA: TGTGCCACCTCTATGGGGGCAGACACCGGGGAGCTGTTTTTT
CDR3 protein: CATSMGADTGELFF
D gene: NA
V gene: TRBV19
clone size: NA
J gene: TRBJ2-2

CDR3 DNA: TGTGCCAGCAGTTACGCCCGGACCCAGGACACTGAAGCTTTCTTT
CDR3 protein: CASSYARTQDTEAFF
D gene: NA
V gene: TRBV6-6
clone size: NA
J gene: TRBJ1-1

CDR3 DNA: TGTGCCAGCACCCTGGGGCTAGCGGCCTACAATGAGCAGTTCTTC
CDR3 protein: CASTLGLAAYNEQFF
D gene: TRBD2
V gene: TRBV28
clone size: NA
J gene: TRBJ2-1

CDR3 DNA: TGTGCCACCAGCAGAGTAGGAATCGGGGGGGAGCTGTTTTTT
CDR3 protein: CATSRVGIGGELFF
D gene: NA
V gene: TRBV15
clone size: NA
J gene: TRBJ2-2

CDR3 DNA: TGTGCCAGCAGTTTACAGACCGGGACAGGGGAATACGAGCAGTACTTC
CDR3 protein: CASSLQTGTGEYEQYF
D gene: TRBD1
V gene: TRBV28
clone size: once
J gene: TRBJ2-7

CDR3 DNA: TGTGCCAGCACAACGGGAGGTCAGCCCCAGCATTTT
CDR3 protein: CASTTGGQPQHF
D gene: NA
V gene: TRBV27
clone size: NA
J gene: TRBJ1-5

CDR3 DNA: TGTGCCTGGAGCCCAGGTGGCCTGGGTGGCTACACCTTC
CDR3 protein: CAWSPGGLGGYTF
D gene: NA
V gene: TRBV30
clone size: NA
J gene: TRBJ1-2

CDR3 DNA: TGTGCCAGCAGCTTAGGCCGGGGCGAGCAGTACTTC
CDR3 protein: CASSLGRGEQYF
D gene: NA
V gene: TRBV13
clone size: NA
J gene: TRBJ2-7

CDR3 DNA: TGTGCCAGCAGTGACCGGACAGGGCCAACCGATGAAGCTTTCTTT
CDR3 protein: CASSDRTGPTDEAFF
D gene: TRBD1
V gene: TRBV25-1
clone size: NA
J gene: TRBJ1-1

CDR3 DNA: TGTGCCATCGAGGGGGCCGGGGAGCTGTTTTTT
CDR3 protein: CAIEGAGELFF
D gene: NA
V gene: TRBV2
clone size: NA
J gene: TRBJ2-2

CDR3 DNA: TGTGCCAGTAGTTCCCGGACTAGCGGGCTAAATGAGCAGTTCTTC
CDR3 protein: CASSSRTSGLNEQFF
D gene: TRBD2
V gene: TRBV19
clone size: NA
J gene: TRBJ2-1

CDR3 DNA: TGTGCCAGCAGCCAATACAGGGGCGCCACAGATACGCAGTATTTT
CDR3 protein: CASSQYRGATDTQYF
D gene: TRBD1
V gene: TRBV11-1
clone size: NA
J gene: TRBJ2-3

CDR3 DNA: TGTGCCAGCAGTATAAGAAATGAGCAGTTCTTC
CDR3 protein: CASSIRNEQFF
D gene: NA
V gene: TRBV6-5
clone size: NA
J gene: TRBJ2-1

CDR3 DNA: TGTGCCTGGAACAGGGGTTACACTGAAGCTTTCTTT
CDR3 protein: CAWNRGYTEAFF
D gene: TRBD1
V gene: TRBV30
clone size: NA
J gene: TRBJ1-1

CDR3 DNA: TGTGCCAGCAGCTCATTTGGGGAGCCCCAGCATTTT
CDR3 protein: CASSSFGEPQHF
D gene: NA
V gene: TRBV7-8
clone size: once
J gene: TRBJ1-5

CDR3 DNA: TGTGCCAGCACCCGTATGACAGGGGGTTACTATGGCTACACCTTC
CDR3 protein: CASTRMTGGYYGYTF
D gene: TRBD1
V gene: TRBV28
clone size: NA
J gene: TRBJ1-2

CDR3 DNA: TGTGCCAGCAGCCAAGAGTCAAGCGGGAGGTACAATGAGCAGTTCTTC
CDR3 protein: CASSQESSGRYNEQFF
D gene: TRBD2
V gene: TRBV4-2
clone size: NA
J gene: TRBJ2-1

CDR3 DNA: TGTGCCTGGAGTAAGGCGGTAAACTATGGCTACACCTTC
CDR3 protein: CAWSKAVNYGYTF
D gene: NA
V gene: TRBV30
clone size: NA
J gene: TRBJ1-2

CDR3 DNA: TGTGCCAGTAGTGAAGGAATAAACACTGAAGCTTTCTTT
CDR3 protein: CASSEGINTEAFF
D gene: NA
V gene: TRBV19
clone size: NA
J gene: TRBJ1-1

CDR3 DNA: TGCAGTGCTCTTATTTCAGATACGCAGTATTTT
CDR3 protein: CSALISDTQYF
D gene: NA
V gene: TRBV20-1
clone size: NA
J gene: TRBJ2-3

CDR3 DNA: TGTGCCAGCAGCTCTTATCTCTCTAATCAGCCCCAGCATTTT
CDR3 protein: CASSSYLSNQPQHF
D gene: NA
V gene: TRBV5-6
clone size: NA
J gene: TRBJ1-5

CDR3 DNA: TGTGCCAGCTCACCAACAGCCCTATATGGCTACACCTTC
CDR3 protein: CASSPTALYGYTF
D gene: NA
V gene: TRBV18
clone size: NA
J gene: TRBJ1-2

CDR3 DNA: TGTGCCAGCAGCTTGACAGAGAACACTGAAGCTTTCTTT
CDR3 protein: CASSLTENTEAFF
D gene: NA
V gene: TRBV5-8
clone size: NA
J gene: TRBJ1-1

CDR3 DNA: TGTGCCAGCAGTTTTACGGCACCGAGCTCCTACAATGAGCAGTTCTTC
CDR3 protein: CASSFTAPSSYNEQFF
D gene: NA
V gene: TRBV28
clone size: NA
J gene: TRBJ2-1

CDR3 DNA: TGTGCCAGCAGCGGCTACACCTTC
CDR3 protein: CASSGYTF
D gene: NA
V gene: TRBV6-1
clone size: NA
J gene: TRBJ1-2

CDR3 DNA: TGTGCCAGCAGCTCCTACTACCTGGGAGCGGGAGGACTCAATGAGCAGTTCTTC
CDR3 protein: CASSSYYLGAGGLNEQFF
D gene: TRBD2
V gene: TRBV7-8
clone size: NA
J gene: TRBJ2-1

CDR3 DNA: TGTGCCAGCAGCTTCGGGGTATCCTATGGCTACACCTTC
CDR3 protein: CASSFGVSYGYTF
D gene: NA
V gene: TRBV11-2
clone size: NA
J gene: TRBJ1-2

CDR3 DNA: TGTGCCTGGAGTGTATATAGGGGGACCTATGGCTACACCTTC
CDR3 protein: CAWSVYRGTYGYTF
D gene: NA
V gene: TRBV30
clone size: NA
J gene: TRBJ1-2

CDR3 DNA: TGTGCCAGCAGCCTTGGGCTTACGAGGACTGAAGCTTTCTTT
CDR3 protein: CASSLGLTRTEAFF
D gene: NA
V gene: TRBV5-8
clone size: NA
J gene: TRBJ1-1

CDR3 DNA: TGTGCCAGCAGCTTGGAGGGACGGTTTTTCTACGAGCAGTACTTC
CDR3 protein: CASSLEGRFFYEQYF
D gene: NA
V gene: TRBV5-8
clone size: NA
J gene: TRBJ2-7

CDR3 DNA: TGTGCCACCAGCACCCGGGACTCCCCGATCAGCGAGAGCGGGAGGAGGAGTTACAATGAGCAGTTCTTC
CDR3 protein: CATSTRDSPISESGRRSYNEQFF
D gene: TRBD2
V gene: TRBV15
clone size: NA
J gene: TRBJ2-1

CDR3 DNA: TGTGCCAGCAGCTCCCAAGGACAGTCTAGGCATGAGCAGTTCTTC
CDR3 protein: CASSSQGQSRHEQFF
D gene: NA
V gene: TRBV7-2
clone size: NA
J gene: TRBJ2-1

CDR3 DNA: TGTGCCAGCAGCGTATCGACAGCTTCAGGCGCAGATACGCAGTATTTT
CDR3 protein: CASSVSTASGADTQYF
D gene: NA
V gene: TRBV9
clone size: NA
J gene: TRBJ2-3

CDR3 DNA: TGTGCCAGCAGCGTAGACTACCTCTACAATGAGCAGTTCTTC
CDR3 protein: CASSVDYLYNEQFF
D gene: NA
V gene: TRBV9
clone size: NA
J gene: TRBJ2-1

CDR3 DNA: TGCGCCAGCAGCCAAGATCGGCCTAGCGGAAACTACGAGCAGTACTTC
CDR3 protein: CASSQDRPSGNYEQYF
D gene: TRBD2
V gene: TRBV4-1
clone size: once
J gene: TRBJ2-7

CDR3 DNA: TGTGCCAGCAGCTTAGCCGGGGAACTGTTTTTT
CDR3 protein: CASSLAGELFF
D gene: NA
V gene: TRBV11-2
clone size: NA
J gene: TRBJ1-4

CDR3 DNA: TGTGCCAGCAGATCTACTAGCGGGGTTTACTACGAGCAGTACTTC
CDR3 protein: CASRSTSGVYYEQYF
D gene: TRBD2
V gene: TRBV28
clone size: once
J gene: TRBJ2-7

CDR3 DNA: TGTGCCAGCAGCTTAGGGGGCAGTACCTATGGCTACACCTTC
CDR3 protein: CASSLGGSTYGYTF
D gene: NA
V gene: TRBV13
clone size: NA
J gene: TRBJ1-2

CDR3 DNA: TGTGCCAGCAGGCAGGAGGTCGGTGGCTACACCTTC
CDR3 protein: CASRQEVGGYTF
D gene: NA
V gene: TRBV6-6
clone size: NA
J gene: TRBJ1-2

CDR3 DNA: TGTGCCAGTAGCTATTCACTAGCGGGAGCTCTCCATGAGCAGTTCTTC
CDR3 protein: CASSYSLAGALHEQFF
D gene: TRBD2
V gene: TRBV19
clone size: NA
J gene: TRBJ2-1